The rows below give T cell receptor beta chains drawn from one sample of a study of graft-versus-host responses after intestinal transplantation. Sequencing used immunoSEQ multiplex PCR; TCRdb keeps in-frame clones, though not all of them. This table holds over 20,000 clones, around two fifths found once. The sequences come from alloreactive CD4+ T cells from a mixed lymphocyte reaction culture, collected before intestinal transplant. These receptors were taken from a human patient who received an intestinal transplant. Each CDR3 is given with its conserved first and last residue. D genes are given only for firm matches. Expanded clones get a size class; other rows say once, few or many, or leave the size out.

j_call,d_call,clone_size,v_call,cdr3_nt,cdr3_aa
TRBJ2-2,-,-,TRBV30,TGTGCCTGGAGTTGGATAGCTTTGTCGTCCGGGGAGCTGTTTTTT,CAWSWIALSSGELFF
TRBJ2-5,TRBD2,few,TRBV11-2,TGTGCCAGCAGCTTAGTTCTAGCCGGGGGGGGAGCCCAGTACTTC,CASSLVLAGGGAQYF
TRBJ2-3,-,-,TRBV7-2,TGTGCCAGCAGCCCATGGGGAGTGGGCACAGATACGCAGTATTTT,CASSPWGVGTDTQYF
TRBJ2-7,TRBD2,few,TRBV9,TGTGCCAGCAGCATAAGCGGGGGGGTTAGCTACGAGCAGTACTTC,CASSISGGVSYEQYF
TRBJ2-1,TRBD2,-,TRBV2,TGTGCCAGCACGGACGGGACTAGCGGCCAATACAATGAGCAGTTCTTC,CASTDGTSGQYNEQFF
TRBJ2-2,TRBD2,few,TRBV7-9,TGTGCCAGCAGCTTAGCGCCTAGCGGGACCGGGGAGCTGTTTTTT,CASSLAPSGTGELFF
TRBJ2-3,TRBD2,-,TRBV4-1,TGCGCCAGCAGCTGGAGGGGCTGGACTAGCGGAGATACGCAGTATTTT,CASSWRGWTSGDTQYF
TRBJ2-5,-,-,TRBV5-4,TGTGCCAGCAGCTTGGGGACATTTCAAGAGACCCAGTACTTC,CASSLGTFQETQYF
TRBJ1-6,TRBD1,-,TRBV5-6,TGTGCCAGCAGTCTTACAGGGGGGGACGATTCTAATTCACCCCTCCACTTT,CASSLTGGDDSNSPLHF
TRBJ2-3,-,few,TRBV7-2,TGTGCCAGCAGCTTAGCGGTAGTGGACATTACAGATACGCAGTATTTT,CASSLAVVDITDTQYF
TRBJ2-3,-,-,TRBV6-6,TGTGCCAGCAACCAGCCGGGGTGGAGTGATACGCAGTATTTT,CASNQPGWSDTQYF
TRBJ2-3,TRBD1,-,TRBV28,TGTGCCAGCAGTAGGGTAGCTCGACAGGGAACAGATACGCAGTATTTT,CASSRVARQGTDTQYF
TRBJ2-2,TRBD2,few,TRBV6-8,TGTGCCAGCAAGCCTAGCGGGAGGCGGGAGCTGTTTTTT,CASKPSGRRELFF